This T cell receptor beta chain originates from a study of cytomegalovirus exposure and HLA in healthy donors. General study findings and limits: Most TCR sequences were uncommon, yet certain public TCRs appeared in many donors. Likely technical artifact: a cluster of highly shared sequence variants.

With respect to this clone: What it binds is unknown.

Looked up from germline, CDR1 is SEHNR and CDR2 is FQNEAQ (reference sequence). This CDR3 contains 16 residues. V lost 5 bases and J lost 1, with 18 bases in between. The study ran its PCR with 60 Vbeta and 13 Jbeta primers. The method was immunoSEQ multiplex PCR; TCRdb's version includes in-frame clones alone and lacks a portion of them. The sample includes 60,000 to 90,000 clones, over 60% of them seen just once. The sequencing input was PBMCs. The chain is built from TRBV7-9 and TRBJ2-7, with D possibly TRBD1 on 6 matching bases. The receptor was derived from a man aged 35 to 55 in good health and CMV-seropositive. CDR3 sequence: CASSRGPGQQSYEQYF. The CDR3 nucleotides read TGTGCCAGCAGCCGGGGACCCGGACAGCAGTCCTACGAGCAGTACTTC.